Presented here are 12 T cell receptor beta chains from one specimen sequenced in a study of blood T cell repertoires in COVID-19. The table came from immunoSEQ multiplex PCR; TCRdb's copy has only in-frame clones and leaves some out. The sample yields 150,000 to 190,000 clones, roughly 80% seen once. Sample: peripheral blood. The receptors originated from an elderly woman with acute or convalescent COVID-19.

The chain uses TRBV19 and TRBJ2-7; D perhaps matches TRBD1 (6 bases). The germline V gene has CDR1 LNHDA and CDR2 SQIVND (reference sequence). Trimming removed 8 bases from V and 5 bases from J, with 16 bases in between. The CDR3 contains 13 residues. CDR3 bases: TGTGCCAGTCAGCTCACAGGGTCCGACGAGCAGTACTTC. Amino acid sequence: CASQLTGSDEQYF. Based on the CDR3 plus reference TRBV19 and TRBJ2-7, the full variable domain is DGGITQSPKYLFRKEGQNVTLSCEQNLNHDAMYWYRQDPGQGLRLIYYSQIVNDFQKGDIAEGYSVSREKKESFPLTVTSAQKNPTAFYLCASQLTGSDEQYFGPGTRLTVT.

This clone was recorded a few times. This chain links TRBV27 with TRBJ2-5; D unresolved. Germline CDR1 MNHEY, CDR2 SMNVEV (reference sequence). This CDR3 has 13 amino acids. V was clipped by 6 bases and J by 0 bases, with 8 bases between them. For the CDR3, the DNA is TGTGCCAGCAGCCGAGCCTACCAAGAGACCCAGTACTTC. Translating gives CASSRAYQETQYF.

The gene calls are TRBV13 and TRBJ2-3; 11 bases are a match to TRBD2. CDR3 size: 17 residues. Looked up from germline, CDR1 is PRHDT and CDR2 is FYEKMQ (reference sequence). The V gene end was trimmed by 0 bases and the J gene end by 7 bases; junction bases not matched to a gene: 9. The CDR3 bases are TGTGCCAGCAGCTTAGGCCGTAGCGGGAGGGGCGGCCATACGCAGTATTTT. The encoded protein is CASSLGRSGRGGHTQYF.

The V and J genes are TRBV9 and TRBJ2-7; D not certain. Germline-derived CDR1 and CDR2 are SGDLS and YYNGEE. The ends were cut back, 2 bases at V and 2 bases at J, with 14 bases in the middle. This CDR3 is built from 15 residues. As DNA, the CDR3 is TGTGCCAGCAGCGTTAGCAGCGCCGGTGCCTACGAGCAGTACTTC. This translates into CASSVSSAGAYEQYF.

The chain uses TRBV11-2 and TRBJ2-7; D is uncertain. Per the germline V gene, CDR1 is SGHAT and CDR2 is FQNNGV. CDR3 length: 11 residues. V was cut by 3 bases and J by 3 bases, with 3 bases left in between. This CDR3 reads CASSFHYEQYF. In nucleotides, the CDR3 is TGTGCCAGCAGCTTCCACTACGAGCAGTACTTC.

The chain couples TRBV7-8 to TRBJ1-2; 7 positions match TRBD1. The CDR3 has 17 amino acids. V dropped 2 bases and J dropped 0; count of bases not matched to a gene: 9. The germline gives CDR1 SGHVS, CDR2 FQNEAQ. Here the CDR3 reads CASSLTQQGPSNYGYTF. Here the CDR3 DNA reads TGTGCCAGCAGCTTAACCCAACAGGGGCCTTCTAACTATGGCTACACCTTC.

The CDR3 sequence: CASSLTGKTNQPQHF. The CDR3 DNA reads TGCGCCAGCAGCTTGACAGGGAAGACCAATCAGCCCCAGCATTTT. The rearrangement joins TRBV5-1 to TRBJ1-5; weak D call: TRBD1 (6 bases). Trimming took 1 base from V and 3 from J, leaving 11 bases between them. This CDR3 comprises 15 residues. CDR1 SGHRS and CDR2 YFSETQ come from the germline V gene.

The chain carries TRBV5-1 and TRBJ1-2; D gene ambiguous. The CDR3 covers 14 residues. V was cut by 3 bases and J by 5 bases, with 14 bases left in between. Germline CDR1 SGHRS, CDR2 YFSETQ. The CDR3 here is CASSSGSREYGYTF. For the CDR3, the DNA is TGCGCCAGCAGCTCCGGGTCCCGAGAATATGGCTACACCTTC. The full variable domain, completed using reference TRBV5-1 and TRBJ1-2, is KAGVTQTPRYLIKTRGQQVTLSCSPISGHRSVSWYQQTPGQGLQFLFEYFSETQRNKGNFPGRFSGRQFSNSRSEMNVSTLELGDSALYLCASSSGSREYGYTFGSGTRLTVV.

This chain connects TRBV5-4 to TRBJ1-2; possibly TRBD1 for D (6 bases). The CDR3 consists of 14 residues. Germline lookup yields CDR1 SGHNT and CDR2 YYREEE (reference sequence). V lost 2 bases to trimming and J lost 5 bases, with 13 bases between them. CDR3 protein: CASSFGGRSYGYTF. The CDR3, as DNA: TGTGCCAGCAGCTTCGGGGGGCGCTCTTATGGCTACACCTTC.

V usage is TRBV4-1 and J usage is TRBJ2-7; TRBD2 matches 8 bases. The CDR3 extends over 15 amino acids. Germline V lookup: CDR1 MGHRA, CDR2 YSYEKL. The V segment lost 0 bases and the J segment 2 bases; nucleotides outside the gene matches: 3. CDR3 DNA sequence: TGCGCCAGCAGCCAAGAATGGCGGGGGGCCTACGAGCAGTACTTC. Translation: CASSQEWRGAYEQYF.

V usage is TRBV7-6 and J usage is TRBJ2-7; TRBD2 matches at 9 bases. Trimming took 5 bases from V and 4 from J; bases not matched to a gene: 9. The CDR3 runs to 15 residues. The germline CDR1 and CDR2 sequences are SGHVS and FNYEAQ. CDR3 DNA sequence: TGTGCCAGCAGCCCGCGGAGCGGGGGGTCTTACGAGCAGTACTTC. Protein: CASSPRSGGSYEQYF.

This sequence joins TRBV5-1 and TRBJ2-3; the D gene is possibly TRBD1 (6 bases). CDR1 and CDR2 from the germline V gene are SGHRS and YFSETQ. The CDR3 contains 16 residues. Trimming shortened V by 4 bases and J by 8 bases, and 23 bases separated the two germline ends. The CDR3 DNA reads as TGCGCCAGCAGCCCCTCCGGCGCACACCAAGGGGGTACGCAGTATTTT. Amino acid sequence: CASSPSGAHQGGTQYF.